Shown below are 14 T cell receptor beta chains from a single sample sequenced in a study of T cell changes during pregnancy in multiple sclerosis. Using immunoSEQ multiplex PCR, the repertoire was profiled, and TCRdb retains in-frame clones only, with some absent. The profile covers more than 70,000 clones, with 93% appearing a single time and more than 2% taken by the ten largest. The material sequenced was peripheral blood, taken in the second trimester of pregnancy. These receptor sequences come from a female donor with multiple sclerosis, enrolled in a pregnancy study.

The gene calls are TRBV11-2 and TRBJ1-1; weak D call: TRBD1 (5 bases). CDR3 length: 14 residues. V shed 1 base and J shed 4 bases, with 10 bases lying between them. Germline V gives CDR1 SGHAT, CDR2 FQNNGV. CDR3 region: CASSLVGGGTEAFF. For the CDR3, the DNA is TGTGCCAGCAGCTTAGTGGGGGGAGGCACTGAAGCTTTCTTT.

This clone was detected once. The V gene is TRBV4-2, the J gene TRBJ2-2; TRBD2 matches 11 bases. V lost 2 bases, J lost 6 bases, and 2 bases stayed unmatched. Per germline, CDR1 LGHNA and CDR2 YNFKEQ. This CDR3 is 15 amino acids long. The CDR3 nucleotides read TGTGCCAGCAGCCAAAATAGCGGGGGGGCCGGGGAGCTGTTTTTT. Protein sequence: CASSQNSGGAGELFF.

The chain is built from TRBV7-3 and TRBJ2-3; 10 bases map to TRBD2. The germline CDR1 and CDR2 sequences are SGHTA and FQGTGA. This CDR3 has 15 amino acids. V gave up 5 bases and J gave up 0 bases; unmatched junction bases: 2. As DNA, the CDR3 is TGTGCCAGCAGCGCTAGCGGGGGAAGCACAGATACGCAGTATTTT. This encodes CASSASGGSTDTQYF.

The rearrangement links TRBV6-6 to TRBJ1-3; D ambiguous. CDR3 length: 14 residues. Germline lookup yields CDR1 MNHNY and CDR2 SVGAGI (reference sequence). V lost 7 bases and J 0 bases, leaving 10 bases between the germline ends. The CDR3: CASTHGNSGNTIYF. In nucleotides, the CDR3 is TGTGCCAGCACCCACGGGAACTCTGGAAACACCATATATTTT.

The chain couples TRBV7-8 to TRBJ1-5; tentatively, D is TRBD1 (5 bases). Per germline, CDR1 SGHVS and CDR2 FQNEAQ. The ends were cut back, 4 bases at V and 0 bases at J, with 25 bases in the middle. The CDR3 runs 20 residues. Written as DNA, the CDR3 is TGTGCCAGCAGCTCTGGGGTGTTGGCGAGACGGGGGTATAGCAATCAGCCCCAGCATTTT. This codes for CASSSGVLARRGYSNQPQHF. The whole variable domain, remainder taken from reference TRBV7-8 and TRBJ1-5, is GAGVSQSPRYKVAKRGQDVALRCDPISGHVSLFWYQQALGQGPEFLTYFQNEAQLDKSGLPSDRFFAERPEGSVSTLKIQRTQQEDSAVYLCASSSGVLARRGYSNQPQHFGDGTRLSIL.

The rearrangement uses TRBV4-2 and TRBJ1-2; TRBD1 aligns across 8 bases. Germline CDR1 LGHNA, CDR2 YNFKEQ. V shed 0 bases and J 4 bases; nucleotides not matched to a gene: 4. This CDR3 has 15 amino acids. The CDR3 nucleotides read TGTGCCAGCAGCCAAGAGGGACAGGCGACCTATGGCTACACCTTC. Protein: CASSQEGQATYGYTF.

The gene calls are TRBV10-1 and TRBJ2-5; TRBD1 agrees at 7 bases. Trimming removed 3 bases from V and 0 bases from J; junction bases left unmatched: 7. The V gene's germline CDR1 is WNHNN and CDR2 SYGVQD (reference sequence). The CDR3 loop spans 16 amino acids. CDR3 DNA sequence: TGCGCCAGCAGTGAAGGACGGCAGGGGGACCAAGAGACCCAGTACTTC. Amino acid sequence: CASSEGRQGDQETQYF.

V gene TRBV6-1 combines with J gene TRBJ2-7; D perhaps matches TRBD1 (5 bases). The CDR3 totals 13 residues. The ends were cut back, 4 bases at V and 3 bases at J, with 10 bases in the middle. Looked up from germline, CDR1 is MNHNS and CDR2 is SASEGT. CDR3 DNA sequence: TGTGCCAGCAGTGCGGAGCAGGGCTACGAGCAGTACTTC. The encoded protein is CASSAEQGYEQYF.

This chain joins TRBV7-2 and TRBJ2-5, with 15 bases that match TRBD2. Trimming took 6 bases from V and 5 from J; bases not matched to a gene: 4. Germline CDR1 and CDR2: SGHTA and FQGNSA. The CDR3 runs to 15 residues. CDR3 sequence: CASSRTSGGAETQYF. The CDR3, as DNA: TGTGCCAGCAGTCGGACTAGCGGGGGGGCGGAGACCCAGTACTTC.

The V call is TRBV4-2, the J call TRBJ2-3; 7 bases are a match to TRBD2. This CDR3 contains 19 residues. V shed 0 bases and J 8 bases; nucleotides not matched to a gene: 20. Looked up from germline, CDR1 is LGHNA and CDR2 is YNFKEQ. The CDR3 DNA sequence: TGTGCCAGCAGCCAAGACACAGGTGGGACTAACGGCCCAAGAGCTACGCAGTATTTT. Amino acids: CASSQDTGGTNGPRATQYF.

V and J are TRBV9 and TRBJ2-1; D is perhaps TRBD2 (5 bases). The V end lost 0 bases, the J end lost 0 bases, and 10 bases lay between the germline ends. Germline CDR1 is SGDLS and CDR2 is YYNGEE. The CDR3 spans 16 residues. The CDR3 sequence: CASSVDGESSYNEQFF. CDR3 sequence (DNA): TGTGCCAGCAGCGTAGACGGGGAGAGCTCCTACAATGAGCAGTTCTTC.

The V and J genes are TRBV19 and TRBJ2-3; 7 bases are a match to TRBD1. The CDR3 length is 14 residues. V lost 5 bases to trimming and J lost 5 bases; unmatched junction nucleotides: 7. Germline CDR1 is LNHDA and CDR2 is SQIVND (reference sequence). The CDR3 sequence: CASSARYRGDTQYF. The CDR3 coding sequence is TGTGCCAGTAGTGCCCGATACAGGGGAGATACGCAGTATTTT. Looking up the rest from reference TRBV19 and TRBJ2-3 gives the full variable domain: DGGITQSPKYLFRKEGQNVTLSCEQNLNHDAMYWYRQDPGQGLRLIYYSQIVNDFQKGDIAEGYSVSREKKESFPLTVTSAQKNPTAFYLCASSARYRGDTQYFGPGTRLTVL.

The chain joins TRBV7-2 to TRBJ2-2; a possible D gene is TRBD2 (5 bases). Trimming took 1 base from V and 5 from J, leaving 11 bases between them. The CDR3 totals 15 residues. Germline CDR1 and CDR2: SGHTA and FQGNSA. The chain's CDR3 is CASSLVRGWTGELFF. The CDR3 DNA sequence: TGTGCCAGCAGCTTAGTCCGGGGTTGGACCGGGGAGCTGTTTTTT.

This clone was detected only once. The chain employs TRBV6-1 and TRBJ1-4; a weak D match, TRBD1 (6 bases). Trimming shortened V by 6 bases and J by 1 base, and 9 bases separated the two germline ends. This CDR3 contains 14 residues. Germline V gene sequence: CDR1 MNHNS, CDR2 SASEGT. Here the CDR3 DNA reads TGTGCCAGCAGGTCAGGGGTAACTAATGAAAAACTGTTTTTT. As protein: CASRSGVTNEKLFF.